This T cell receptor (beta chain) was retrieved from a study of human T cells and chemical hapten exposure. This clonotype showed up many times. Antigen unknown. Study-wide points: Those TCRs sitting above 1 in 1000 frequency stayed the same with DPC sensitization.

The time point denotes: patch test 2, 6 weeks after DPC sensitization. Regarding treatment: therapeutic diphenylcyclopropenone sensitization with weekly scalp DPC. Sample donors consisted of patients with alopecia, aged 18 to 70 years, who were suitable for DPC. Unique molecular identifiers were linked by the library to individual cDNA molecules. Original methodology: TCR counts had a median of 95,638 per sample and spanned roughly 20,000 to 690,600. Each CDR3 protein gets one entry after TCRdb re-called the RACE reads with MiXCR. These V and J calls rely on TCRdb rather than the paper's analysis. The data show some 100,000 distinct CDR3 sequences, with 9.2% seen just once and approximately 3% held by the top ten. The V gene's germline CDR1 is SEHNR and CDR2 FQNEAQ (reference sequence). The J segment lost 5 bases and the V segment lost 5 bases, leaving 17 bases of the junction unmatched. The CDR3 totals 17 residues.

This chain connects TRBV7-9 to TRBJ1-2; 7 nucleotides match TRBD1. Material: whole blood, obtained in connection with sensitization to the hapten diphenylcyclopropenone (DPC). This TCR was sampled from a woman between 40 and 55 years old with alopecia areata. Some clones in this sample may be carry-over from other donors' samples. The CDR3 DNA sequence: TGTGCCAGCAGCCCCTTGGGGACAGCCCAGGGCCTATATGGCTACACCTTC. Translated: CASSPLGTAQGLYGYTF. Full variable domain (remainder filled in from reference TRBV7-9 and TRBJ1-2): DTGVSQNPRHKITKRGQNVTFRCDPISEHNRLYWYRQTLGQGPEFLTYFQNEAQLEKSRLLSDRFSAERPKGSFSTLEIQRTEQGDSAMYLCASSPLGTAQGLYGYTFGSGTRLTVV.